The 28 T cell receptor beta chains below all came from one sample that was sequenced in a study of regulatory T cells in long-lasting Graves disease (dated by TCRdb to about 2021). The receptor library was made with multiplex PCR. Sequenced using an Illumina HiSeq 4000. To build TCR beta libraries, CDR3 regions were amplified by Arm-PCR using iRepertoire HTBI primers. The public reads were reprocessed in TCRdb via fastp at Q25 and MiXCR, keeping in-frame beta chains. Each record represents a unique CDR3 protein, reported with the most common genes and DNA among its rows. In all, the sample holds 450,000 to 600,000 distinct CDR3 sequences, and about a sixth of those were seen once. Of the sample, 12% is held by the ten largest clones. The time point label for this specimen denotes: newly diagnosed GD, antithyroid drugs for less than 3 months. For both TCR sequencing and RNA sequencing, RNA was extracted from PBMCs using TRIzol.

This same sample was also part of a study on T cells in Graves' hyperthyroidism and ophthalmopathy.

Specimen: peripheral blood mononuclear cells (PBMCs), collected at new diagnosis, from a patient treated with antithyroid drugs. The receptors were gathered from a man aged 40-49 years with Graves disease. Donor details come from another sample of the same person, matched by shared clones.

This clonotype showed up many times. The chain recombines TRBV28 with TRBJ2-7, with D perhaps matching TRBD2 (6 bases). V was clipped by 2 bases and J by 3 bases, with 8 bases between them. This CDR3 has 13 residues. CDR1 and CDR2 from the germline V gene are MDHEN and SYDVKM. The CDR3 DNA is TGTGCCAGCAGTTTAGGGAGGTTCTACGAGCAGTACTTC. Its translation: CASSLGRFYEQYF. Full variable domain (missing parts from reference TRBV28 and TRBJ2-7): DVKVTQSSRYLVKRTGEKVFLECVQDMDHENMFWYRQDPGLGLRLIYFSYDVKMKEKGDIPEGYSVSREKKERFSLILESASTNQTSMYLCASSLGRFYEQYFGPGTRLTVT.

This chain links TRBV15 with TRBJ2-7, with 14 bases identical to TRBD2. Germline V lookup: CDR1 LNHNV, CDR2 YYDKDF (reference sequence). The CDR3 is made up of 17 amino acids. With V trimmed by 0 bases and J by 4 bases, 5 bases remained unmatched. CDR3: CATSRDLGTSGRYEQYF. The CDR3 coding sequence is TGTGCCACCAGCAGAGATCTTGGGACTAGCGGGAGATACGAGCAGTACTTC.

The V gene is TRBV20-1, the J gene TRBJ2-6; D unresolved. Germline V lookup: CDR1 DFQATT, CDR2 SNEGSKA (reference sequence). Trimming removed 3 bases from V and 1 base from J, with 10 bases in between. The CDR3 loop spans 15 amino acids. CDR3 amino acids: CSARTAQSGANVLTF. The CDR3 coding sequence is TGCAGTGCTAGGACTGCTCAATCTGGGGCCAACGTCCTGACTTTC.

In regard to this clonotype: It may be a read error: a sequence one base away is much more abundant. V is TRBV7-2 and J is TRBJ1-1; D is undetermined. This CDR3 is 13 amino acids long. CDR1 and CDR2 (germline): SGHTA, FQGNSA. CDR3 bases: TGTGTCAGCAGCCAAGAGCAGAACACTGAAGCTTTCTTT. Translation gives CVSSQEQNTEAFF.

This clonotype was observed a few times. V and J are TRBV14 and TRBJ2-1, with 10 bases identical to TRBD2. CDR1 is SGHDN and CDR2 is FVKESK in the germline V gene. The CDR3 is 19 amino acids. V trimming: 3 bases; J trimming: 5 bases; junction bases outside the gene matches: 16. CDR3 region: CASSQLPKSAGGPHNEQFF. CDR3 nucleotide sequence: TGTGCCAGCAGCCAGTTACCAAAATCAGCGGGAGGGCCCCACAATGAGCAGTTCTTC.

This clonotype was seen only a few times. One end of the junction fails to match germline, which may point to a read error. This chain joins TRBV28 and TRBJ2-5; 7 nucleotides agree with TRBD1. The CDR3 runs 14 residues. In germline, CDR1 is MDHEN, CDR2 SYDVKM. This CDR3 reads CASRQRQGSETQHF. DNA of the CDR3: TGTGCCAGCAGACAACGACAGGGCTCGGAGACCCAGCACTTC.

This clonotype has only a few counts. The chain employs TRBV19 and TRBJ2-2; D gene uncertain. The CDR3 contains 14 residues. Germline CDR1 and CDR2: LNHDA and SQIVND (reference sequence). V was pared by 6 bases and J by 2 bases, with 10 bases between. The CDR3 DNA reads TGTGCCAGTAGGTGGGGTCATAACACCGGGGAGCTGTTTTTT. It codes for CASRWGHNTGELFF.

This clonotype was picked up many times. V and J are TRBV7-9 and TRBJ2-1, with D perhaps TRBD1 (5 bases). Germline V gives CDR1 SEHNR, CDR2 FQNEAQ (reference sequence). The CDR3 has 12 residues. Trimming stripped 5 bases from V and 9 bases from J, with 11 bases between. The CDR3 protein is CASSKGRSEQFF. CDR3 DNA sequence: TGTGCCAGCAGCAAGGGGCGATCTGAGCAGTTCTTC. The full variable domain, with the rest looked up from reference TRBV7-9 and TRBJ2-1, is DTGVSQNPRHKITKRGQNVTFRCDPISEHNRLYWYRQTLGQGPEFLTYFQNEAQLEKSRLLSDRFSAERPKGSFSTLEIQRTEQGDSAMYLCASSKGRSEQFFGPGTRLTVL.

The chain has TRBV27 and TRBJ2-4; D is uncertain. The length of the CDR3 is 11 residues. The germline CDR1 and CDR2 sequences are MNHEY and SMNVEV (reference sequence). Between the trimmed V and J ends, which lost 7 bases and 8 bases, there was a span of 9 bases. The CDR3 DNA reads TGTGCCAGCAAACTCGGAGACATTCAGTACTTC. Translating it yields CASKLGDIQYF.

There are many counts of this clonotype. The J gene is TRBJ2-2, the V gene TRBV28; possibly TRBD2 for D (6 bases). The V gene lost 3 bases and the J gene lost 5 bases, with 10 bases spanning the gap. Germline CDR1 is MDHEN and CDR2 is SYDVKM. This CDR3 comprises 14 residues. The CDR3 is CASSFHGGTGELFF. Here the CDR3 DNA reads TGTGCCAGCAGTTTTCACGGGGGAACCGGGGAGCTGTTTTTT.

About this clonotype itself: This clone may be a read error of a much larger clone one base away. As the CDR3 is not closed by the conserved phenylalanine or tryptophan, this likely results from a read error. The rearrangement links TRBV6-1 to TRBJ2-7, with 8 bases fitting TRBD2. From germline, CDR1 is MNHNS and CDR2 SASEGT. J gave up 1 base and V 5 bases, and 1 base lay outside the gene matches. The CDR3 has 13 amino acids. DNA of the CDR3: TGTGCCAGCAGTACTAGCGGATCCTACGAGCAGTACCTC. Translation: CASSTSGSYEQYL.

This clonotype was detected only a few times. The chain employs TRBV19 and TRBJ1-2, with a tentative D call TRBD1 (6 bases). Trimming removed 5 bases from V and 7 bases from J, with 14 bases in between. Germline assignment: CDR1 LNHDA and CDR2 SQIVND (reference sequence). This CDR3 has 13 amino acids. This chain's CDR3 is CASSSQGRGGYTF. The CDR3 nucleotides read TGTGCCAGTAGTTCACAGGGTCGCGGTGGCTACACCTTC.

The chain couples TRBV29-1 to TRBJ1-3; the D gene is possibly TRBD1 (5 bases). CDR1 is SQVTM and CDR2 is ANQGSEA in the germline V gene. The V end was cut by 7 bases, the J end by 8 bases, with 9 bases between. The CDR3 length is 10 residues. Written as DNA, the CDR3 is TGCAGCGCTGGGGGGGACACCATATATTTT. It is translated as CSAGGDTIYF.

The chain couples TRBV6-5 to TRBJ2-5; 7 nucleotides match TRBD2. The closer fit of TRBJ2-1 to the DNA end suggests the J call may be wrong. CDR3 length: 14 amino acids. The germline CDR1 and CDR2 sequences are MNHEY and SVGAGI. The CDR3 DNA reads TGTGCCAGCAGTTACCAGCGGGGCGACAATGAGCAGTTCTTC. This sequence encodes CASSYQRGDNEQFF.

In its sample, this clonotype was seen many times. The gene calls are TRBV28 and TRBJ2-6; D may be TRBD1 (6 bases). Germline CDR1 is MDHEN and CDR2 is SYDVKM. CDR3 length: 17 residues. With 2 bases removed from V and 0 bases from J, the gap between germline ends came to 11 bases. The CDR3 loop reads CASSLPRTVSGANVLTF. CDR3 coding DNA: TGTGCCAGCAGTTTACCTAGGACAGTCTCTGGGGCCAACGTCCTGACTTTC.

This clonotype was found many times. CDR3 region: CASSLFRGHASGTNEQFF. CDR3 DNA: TGTGCCAGCAGCTTGTTCAGGGGGCACGCAAGCGGGACCAATGAGCAGTTCTTC. This chain joins TRBV11-2 and TRBJ2-1, with D possibly matching TRBD1 (8 bases). The V end was cut by 3 bases, the J end by 6 bases, with 24 bases between. Germline V gene data show CDR1 as SGHAT and CDR2 as FQNNGV. CDR3 length: 18 amino acids.

This clonotype was detected ten times or more. The gene calls are TRBV28 and TRBJ1-5; 7 bases match TRBD1. CDR1 is MDHEN and CDR2 is SYDVKM in the germline V gene. Unmatched junction bases numbered 12, after V lost 6 bases and J lost 4 bases. The CDR3 is 16 amino acids. The CDR3 DNA is TGTGCCAGCAGCCCAGACTACCGGGACAGAAATCAGCCCCAGCATTTT. Protein sequence: CASSPDYRDRNQPQHF.

This clonotype was found a few times. V gene TRBV5-1 combines with J gene TRBJ2-1; no firm D call. Trimming removed 0 bases at V and 0 bases at J, with 10 bases between. The CDR3 runs to 16 residues. Germline V CDR1 and CDR2: SGHRS, YFSETQ. The CDR3 here is CASSLVGVSSYNEQFF. The CDR3 DNA sequence: TGCGCCAGCAGCTTGGTAGGCGTAAGCTCCTACAATGAGCAGTTCTTC.

This clonotype has a count of ten or more. The chain is built from TRBV6-1 and TRBJ1-1, with 9 bases identical to TRBD1. The CDR3 sequence is 13 residues long. The germline V gene has CDR1 MNHNS and CDR2 SASEGT. The V gene end was trimmed by 6 bases and the J gene end by 11 bases; junction bases not matched to a gene: 10. CDR3 residues: CASSLIRDRDAFF. CDR3 DNA sequence: TGTGCCAGCAGCCTCATCCGGGACAGGGACGCTTTCTTT.

The V and J genes are TRBV6-1 and TRBJ1-2, with 12 positions matching TRBD1. CDR3 length equals 15 residues. V lost 4 bases and J lost 8; bases outside the gene matches: 8. Per germline, CDR1 MNHNS and CDR2 SASEGT. Written as DNA, the CDR3 is TGTGCCAGCAGTGCCCTCCGGGACAGGGGGCGCGGCTACACCTTC. This gives the protein CASSALRDRGRGYTF.

This clonotype has ten or more counts. The gene calls are TRBV7-8 and TRBJ2-1; TRBD2 matches 8 bases. J was trimmed by 8 bases and V by 3 bases; bases with no gene match: 12. This CDR3 comprises 16 residues. Germline assignment: CDR1 SGHVS and CDR2 FQNEAQ. The DNA for the CDR3 is TGTGCCAGCAGCTTGCCCCTAGCGGGTCCAGGGGATGAGCAGTTCTTC. Translation gives CASSLPLAGPGDEQFF.

This clonotype was recorded at least ten times. The CDR3 DNA is TGTGCCAGCAGTTTCCCCCGGACGGATGCCTACGAGCAGTACTTC. Amino acids: CASSFPRTDAYEQYF. The genes are TRBV27 and TRBJ2-7; D call uncertain. Germline CDR1 is MNHEY and CDR2 is SMNVEV (reference sequence). V was clipped by 3 bases and J by 2 bases, with 14 bases between them. There are 15 residues in the CDR3.

In this sample, this clonotype turned up many times. The V call is TRBV10-3, the J call TRBJ2-3; the D call may be TRBD1 or TRBD2 (6 bases each). The CDR3 totals 15 residues. V shed 2 bases and J shed 1 base, with 10 bases lying between them. Per germline, CDR1 ENHRY and CDR2 SYGVKD. The CDR3, as DNA: TGTGCCATCAGTGAGACGGAGGGGGGCACAGATACGCAGTATTTT. Encoded protein: CAISETEGGTDTQYF.

This chain connects TRBV28 to TRBJ2-7; 9 bases are a match to TRBD1. J gave up 3 bases and V 5 bases, and 8 bases lay outside the gene matches. The length of the CDR3 is 15 residues. The germline CDR1 and CDR2 sequences are MDHEN and SYDVKM. CDR3 residues: CASSPPGTGNYEQYF. The CDR3 DNA sequence: TGTGCCAGCAGTCCCCCAGGGACAGGGAACTACGAGCAGTACTTC.

Only a few counts were recorded for this clonotype. Here the CDR3 DNA reads TGTGCCAGCAGTCTCGGGGGTCACCACTCTGGGGCCAACGTCCTGACTTTC. The encoded protein is CASSLGGHHSGANVLTF. The V and J genes are TRBV6-1 and TRBJ2-6; the D gene is possibly TRBD2 (6 bases). CDR1 is MNHNS and CDR2 is SASEGT in the germline V gene. The V end lost 5 bases, the J end lost 0 bases, and 14 bases lay between the germline ends. The CDR3 has 17 amino acids.

The chain couples TRBV29-1 to TRBJ2-5; tentative D call: TRBD2 (6 bases). The CDR3 has 14 amino acids. Germline values: CDR1 SQVTM, CDR2 ANQGSEA. Between the trimmed V and J ends, which lost 7 bases and 5 bases, there was a span of 20 bases. The CDR3 sequence: CSASAGQPGETQYF. The CDR3 DNA reads TGCAGCGCGAGCGCGGGGCAGCCGGGGGAGACCCAGTACTTC.

This clonotype was counted many times. The rearrangement links TRBV2 to TRBJ2-7, with a tentative D call TRBD2 (6 bases). With 8 bases removed from V and 7 bases from J, the gap between germline ends came to 18 bases. Per germline, CDR1 SNHLY and CDR2 FYNNEI. There are 13 residues in the CDR3. This CDR3 is CASRIVGGREQYF. CDR3 nucleotides: TGTGCCAGCCGGATAGTCGGAGGGCGGGAGCAGTACTTC. The whole variable domain, filled in from reference TRBV2 and TRBJ2-7, reads EPEVTQTPSHQVTQMGQEVILRCVPISNHLYFYWYRQILGQKVEFLVSFYNNEISEKSEIFDDQFSVERPDGSNFTLKIRSTKLEDSAMYFCASRIVGGREQYFGPGTRLTVT.

This clonotype was counted at least ten times. V and J are TRBV7-9 and TRBJ2-2, with D perhaps matching TRBD2 (5 bases). V was pared by 1 base and J by 4 bases, with 10 bases between. The CDR3 covers 15 residues. Germline-derived CDR1 and CDR2 are SEHNR and FQNEAQ (reference sequence). This chain's CDR3 is CASSLGSSSTGELFF. CDR3 bases: TGTGCCAGCAGCTTAGGTTCTAGCAGCACCGGGGAGCTGTTTTTT.